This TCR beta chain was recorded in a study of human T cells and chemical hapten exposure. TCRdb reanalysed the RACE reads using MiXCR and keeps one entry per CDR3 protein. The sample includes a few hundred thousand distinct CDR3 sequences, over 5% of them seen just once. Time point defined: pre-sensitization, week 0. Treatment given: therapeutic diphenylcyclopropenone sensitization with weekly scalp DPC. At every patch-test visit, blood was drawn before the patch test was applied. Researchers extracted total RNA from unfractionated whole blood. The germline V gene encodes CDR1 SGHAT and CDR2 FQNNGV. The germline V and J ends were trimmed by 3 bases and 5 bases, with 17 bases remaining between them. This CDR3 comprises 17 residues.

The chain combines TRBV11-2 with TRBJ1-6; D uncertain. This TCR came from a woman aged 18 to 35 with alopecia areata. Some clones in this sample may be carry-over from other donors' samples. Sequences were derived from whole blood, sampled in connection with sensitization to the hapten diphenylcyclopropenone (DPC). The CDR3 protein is CASSLRSGRRNNSPLHF. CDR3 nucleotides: TGTGCCAGCAGCTTGCGCAGCGGACGGAGGAATAATTCACCCCTCCACTTT.